This TCR beta chain is from a study of T cell clonality in common variable immunodeficiency. Notes on the study in general: Repertoire-complication correlations in CVID were limited by patient heterogeneity. Compared with controls, CVID subjects had fewer shared TCRbeta clones.

This clone was observed many times. Its antigen is undetermined. The CDR3 extends 3 residues past the end of the read, so its final part is completed from the germline J gene. Both groups were predominantly of Caucasian heritage. Produced via immunoSEQ multiplex PCR; TCRdb's table is partial and in-frame only. This sample includes more than 35,000 clones with no singletons; its ten biggest clones take up approximately 0.68%. The germline CDR1 and CDR2 sequences are ENHRY and SYGVKD. The CDR3 has 14 amino acids. Trimming took 0 bases from V and 6 from J, leaving 11 bases between them. The rearrangement links TRBV10-3 to TRBJ2-5; D possibly corresponds to TRBD1 (6 bases). This TCR came from a person aged 18 to 75 in good health. Sequencing was carried out using peripheral blood mononuclear cells. The sequenced CDR3 bases are TGTGCCATCAGTGAGTCGGTCAGGGGAAAGACC. Translation: CAISESVRGKT. In full, the CDR3 reads CAISESVRGKTQYF.